The source of this T cell receptor beta chain is a study of post-analysis software for immune sequencing data. On the study more broadly: Some patients lacked subtype; others had relapsing-remitting, secondary progressive or progressive-relapsing disease. Study outcomes and limitations: Patients used a few TRBV segments, including TRBV5-6, TRBV5-1 and TRBV20-1, more often than controls. F measure showed strong co-clustering of same-batch samples. There was significantly lower normalized Chao1 diversity in multiple sclerosis patients than in controls.

Presence of unique molecular identifiers characterized the TCR beta cDNA libraries. Researchers reported roughly 0.5 million cDNA molecules coming from roughly 0.93 to 9.6 million T cells. TCRdb re-called the PCR reads through MiXCR, storing one row per CDR3 protein. The sample lists about half a million distinct CDR3 sequences, under 55% occurring once. Germline-derived CDR1 and CDR2 are LGHNA and YNFKEQ. J was trimmed by 2 bases and V by 3 bases; bases with no gene match: 7. The CDR3 is made up of 16 amino acids. To note about this clonotype: Its antigen is unidentified.

What was sequenced was blood. The TCR was taken from a girl under 18 with multiple sclerosis. This chain joins TRBV4-2 and TRBJ2-1, with 7 positions matching TRBD2. This CDR3 reads CASSQGMGGAYNEQFF. For the CDR3, the DNA is TGTGCCAGCAGCCAGGGTATGGGAGGGGCCTACAATGAGCAGTTCTTC.